These T cell receptor beta chains were read from a single sample in a study of identical twins' blood T cells. TCRdb recomputed calls from the 5' RACE reads with MiXCR, one row per CDR3 protein. The sample yields around 380,000 distinct CDR3 sequences, roughly 30% seen once. Sequenced input: PBMCs. These receptors were obtained from a woman between 18 and 50 years old in good health. CDR3s leave out the opening cysteine and the closing phenylalanine or tryptophan.

V	J	CDR3
TRBV15	TRBJ1-1	ATSRDQGRTLNTEAF
TRBV6-6	TRBJ2-3	ASSYWDSTDTQY
TRBV6-1	TRBJ2-1	ASSEGDYSGNEQF
TRBV10-3	TRBJ2-1	AISAGRGRTYNEQF
TRBV7-7	TRBJ2-7	ASSLARGEGYEQY
TRBV28	TRBJ2-2	ASSLENGGAGELF
TRBV3-1	TRBJ1-1	ASTDSRGLASAF
TRBV7-2	TRBJ2-7	ASSFSGTYEQY
TRBV3-1	TRBJ1-1	ASSRRTANTEAF
TRBV12-3/TRBV12-4	TRBJ2-1	ASSSSSGGYNEQF
TRBV20-1	TRBJ2-3	SARDIRGGTDTQY
TRBV28	TRBJ1-3	ASSYYRTFSGNTIY
TRBV7-8	TRBJ1-1	ASSDTARGAEAF
TRBV20-1	TRBJ2-1	SASQGGTSSEQF
TRBV2	TRBJ2-1	ASTTRASGNEQF
TRBV28	TRBJ1-4	VSSPGPVRALNYNEKLF
TRBV9	TRBJ2-2	ASSVDPGQGHGELF
TRBV5-1	TRBJ2-3	ASSLDAGGTDTQY
TRBV7-2	TRBJ1-1	ASSLAGFGTEAF
TRBV20-1	TRBJ2-5	SAEEGVGRKTQY
TRBV7-9	TRBJ1-1	ASSLAQGGNTEAF
TRBV20-1	TRBJ2-2	SARVEGPVTGELF
TRBV27	TRBJ1-6	ASSPSSDIYNSPLH
TRBV3-1	TRBJ2-3	ASSQGVIYRAGVSDTQY
TRBV29-1	TRBJ2-2	SVGTSGGELF
TRBV6-2/TRBV6-3	TRBJ2-2	ASSYPTPHGELF
TRBV29-1	TRBJ2-2	SVQGDRAPSAGELF
TRBV29-1	TRBJ2-3	SVDRGDTDTQY
TRBV20-1	TRBJ2-7	GARVPGQLMYEQY
TRBV7-7	TRBJ2-2	ASSLLLNTGELF
TRBV12-3/TRBV12-4	TRBJ2-7	ASTIDRSYYEQY
TRBV5-1	TRBJ2-1	ASRLMGQGWNEQF
TRBV7-6	TRBJ2-1	AGSEISNEQF
TRBV12-3/TRBV12-4	TRBJ1-1	ASAGFDTEAF
TRBV4-3	TRBJ2-4	ASSQDRGTFDIQY
TRBV27	TRBJ1-5	ASSFSWDQPQH
TRBV25-1	TRBJ2-1	ASSEGLAESSYNEQF
TRBV7-2	TRBJ2-7	ASSPQLDEQY
TRBV3-1	TRBJ1-1	ASRFGDTEAF
TRBV7-6	TRBJ2-1	ASSLALRYEQF
TRBV29-1	TRBJ1-2	SVVGSGGGYT
TRBV20-1	TRBJ1-2	SARDQLSSRGYT
TRBV27	TRBJ1-2	ASGPPGTYGYT
TRBV7-9	TRBJ1-6	ASSLVQTSPLH
TRBV11-2	TRBJ1-5	ASSTGQRNQPQH
TRBV6-6	TRBJ2-1	ASRVTEYNEQF
TRBV5-1	TRBJ1-1	ASSAGGRANEAF
TRBV20-1	TRBJ1-1	SARVNGPGMNTEAF
TRBV29-1	TRBJ1-2	SVTLGGLDYGYT
TRBV20-1	TRBJ1-3	SATQTGHRNTIY
TRBV24-1	TRBJ2-2	ATSDLTGELF
TRBV19	TRBJ2-2	ASSMGRTTGELF
TRBV11-2	TRBJ2-2	ASSYLTGTNTGELF
TRBV5-1	TRBJ2-7	ASSLWGPTYEQY
TRBV7-8	TRBJ2-7	ASSLNGYYEQY
TRBV12-3/TRBV12-4	TRBJ1-5	ASSLSANQPQH
TRBV5-6	TRBJ2-5	ASSTTLGAGETQY
TRBV20-1	TRBJ2-1	SCRGAQDSEQF
TRBV9	TRBJ1-2	ASSPSTGEWYGYT